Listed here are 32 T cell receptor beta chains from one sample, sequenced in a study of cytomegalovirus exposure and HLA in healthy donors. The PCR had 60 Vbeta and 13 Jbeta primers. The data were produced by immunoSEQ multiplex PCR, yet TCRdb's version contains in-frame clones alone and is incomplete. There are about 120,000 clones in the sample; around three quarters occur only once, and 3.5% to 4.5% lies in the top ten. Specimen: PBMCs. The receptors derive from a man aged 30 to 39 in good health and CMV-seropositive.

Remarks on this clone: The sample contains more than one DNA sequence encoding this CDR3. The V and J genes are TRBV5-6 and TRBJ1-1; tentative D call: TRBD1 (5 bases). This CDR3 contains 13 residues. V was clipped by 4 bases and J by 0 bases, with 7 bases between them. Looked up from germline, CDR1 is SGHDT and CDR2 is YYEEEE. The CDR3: CASSLTVNTEAFF. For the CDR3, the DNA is TGTGCCAGCAGCCTGACAGTGAACACTGAAGCTTTCTTT.

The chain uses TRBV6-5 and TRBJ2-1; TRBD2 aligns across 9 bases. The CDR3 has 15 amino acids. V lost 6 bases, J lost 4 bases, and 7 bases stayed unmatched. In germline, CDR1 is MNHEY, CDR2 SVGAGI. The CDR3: CASSKVLAGYNEQFF. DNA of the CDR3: TGTGCCAGCAGCAAGGTGCTAGCGGGGTACAATGAGCAGTTCTTC.

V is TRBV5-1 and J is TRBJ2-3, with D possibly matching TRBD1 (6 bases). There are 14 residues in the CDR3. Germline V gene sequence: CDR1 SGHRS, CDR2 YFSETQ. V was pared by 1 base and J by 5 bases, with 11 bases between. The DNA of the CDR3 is TGCGCCAGCAGCTTGACAGGGACGGGAGATACGCAGTATTTT. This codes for CASSLTGTGDTQYF.

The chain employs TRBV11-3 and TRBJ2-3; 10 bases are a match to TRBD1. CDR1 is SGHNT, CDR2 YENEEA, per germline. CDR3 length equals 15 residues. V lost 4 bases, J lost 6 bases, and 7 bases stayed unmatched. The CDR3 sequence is CASSSFGTGADTQYF. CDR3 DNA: TGTGCCAGCAGCTCCTTCGGGACAGGGGCGGATACGCAGTATTTT.

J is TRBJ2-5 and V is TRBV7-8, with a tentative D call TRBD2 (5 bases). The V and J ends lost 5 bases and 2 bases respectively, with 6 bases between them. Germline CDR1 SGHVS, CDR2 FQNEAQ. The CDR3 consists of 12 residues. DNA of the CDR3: TGTGCCAGCAGCCGGGATCAAGAGACCCAGTACTTC. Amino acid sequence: CASSRDQETQYF.

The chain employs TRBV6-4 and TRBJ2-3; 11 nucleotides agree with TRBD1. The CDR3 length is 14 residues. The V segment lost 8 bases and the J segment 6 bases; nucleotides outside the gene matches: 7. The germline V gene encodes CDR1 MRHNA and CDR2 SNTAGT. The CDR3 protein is CASAPGQGADTQYF. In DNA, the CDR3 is TGTGCCAGCGCCCCAGGACAGGGGGCGGATACGCAGTATTTT.

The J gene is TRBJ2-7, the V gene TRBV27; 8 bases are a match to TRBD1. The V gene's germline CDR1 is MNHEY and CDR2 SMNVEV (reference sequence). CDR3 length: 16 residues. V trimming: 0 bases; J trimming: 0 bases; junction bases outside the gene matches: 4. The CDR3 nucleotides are TGTGCCAGCAGTTTATCGTTACAGGGGGTCTCCTACGAGCAGTACTTC. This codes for CASSLSLQGVSYEQYF.

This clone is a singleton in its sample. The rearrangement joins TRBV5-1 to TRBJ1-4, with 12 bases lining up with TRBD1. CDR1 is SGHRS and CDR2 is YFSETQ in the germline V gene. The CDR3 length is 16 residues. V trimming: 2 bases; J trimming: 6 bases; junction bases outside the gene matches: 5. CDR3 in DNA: TGCGCCAGCAGCTTATCCGGGACAGGGGGCCATGAAAAACTGTTTTTT. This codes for CASSLSGTGGHEKLFF.

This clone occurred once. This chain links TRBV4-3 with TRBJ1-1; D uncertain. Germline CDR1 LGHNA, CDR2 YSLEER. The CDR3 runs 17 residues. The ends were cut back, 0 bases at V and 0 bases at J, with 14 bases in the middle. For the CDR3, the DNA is TGCGCCAGCAGCCAAGATTATTCCGGGTGGTTGAACACTGAAGCTTTCTTT. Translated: CASSQDYSGWLNTEAFF.

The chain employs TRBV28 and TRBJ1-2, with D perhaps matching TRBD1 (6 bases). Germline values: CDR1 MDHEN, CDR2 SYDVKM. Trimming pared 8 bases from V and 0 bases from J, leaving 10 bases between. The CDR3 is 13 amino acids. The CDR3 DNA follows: TGTGCCAGCCTACAGGGTCCTAACTATGGCTACACCTTC. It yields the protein CASLQGPNYGYTF.

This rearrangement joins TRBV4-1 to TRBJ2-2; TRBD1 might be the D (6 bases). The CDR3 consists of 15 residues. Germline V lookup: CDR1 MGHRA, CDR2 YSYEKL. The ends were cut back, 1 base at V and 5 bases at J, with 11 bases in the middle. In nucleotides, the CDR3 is TGCGCCAGCAGCCAAGTCCTAGGGGGTACCGGGGAGCTGTTTTTT. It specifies CASSQVLGGTGELFF.

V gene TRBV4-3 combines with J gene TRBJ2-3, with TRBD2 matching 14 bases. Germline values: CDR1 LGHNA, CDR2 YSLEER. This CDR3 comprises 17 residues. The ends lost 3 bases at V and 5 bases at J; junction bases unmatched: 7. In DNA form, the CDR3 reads TGCGCCAGCAGCCACCGCACGACTAGCGGGGGGGTAGATACGCAGTATTTT. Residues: CASSHRTTSGGVDTQYF.

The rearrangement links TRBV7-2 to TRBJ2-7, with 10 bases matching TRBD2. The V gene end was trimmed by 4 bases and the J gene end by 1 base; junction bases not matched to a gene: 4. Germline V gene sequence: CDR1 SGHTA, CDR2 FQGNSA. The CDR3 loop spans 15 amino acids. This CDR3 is CASSSLAGGSYEQYF. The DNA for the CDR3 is TGTGCCAGCAGCTCGTTAGCGGGAGGATCCTACGAGCAGTACTTC.

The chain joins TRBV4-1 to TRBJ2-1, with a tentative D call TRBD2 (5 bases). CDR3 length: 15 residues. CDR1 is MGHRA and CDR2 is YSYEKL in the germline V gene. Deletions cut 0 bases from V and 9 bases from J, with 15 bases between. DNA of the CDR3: TGCGCCAGCAGCCAAGAAGACGGGGTAGCTCTTGAGCAGTTCTTC. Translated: CASSQEDGVALEQFF.

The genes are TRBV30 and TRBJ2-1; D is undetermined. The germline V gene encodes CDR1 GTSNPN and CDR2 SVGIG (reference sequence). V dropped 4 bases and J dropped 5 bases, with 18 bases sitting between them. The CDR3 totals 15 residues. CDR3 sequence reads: CAWTPLSRMNNEQFF. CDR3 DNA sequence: TGTGCCTGGACCCCGCTCTCGCGGATGAACAATGAGCAGTTCTTC. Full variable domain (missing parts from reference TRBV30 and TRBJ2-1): SQTIHQWPATLVQPVGSPLSLECTVEGTSNPNLYWYRQAAGRGLQLLFYSVGIGQISSEVPQNLSASRPQDRQFILSSKKLLLSDSGFYLCAWTPLSRMNNEQFFGPGTRLTVL.

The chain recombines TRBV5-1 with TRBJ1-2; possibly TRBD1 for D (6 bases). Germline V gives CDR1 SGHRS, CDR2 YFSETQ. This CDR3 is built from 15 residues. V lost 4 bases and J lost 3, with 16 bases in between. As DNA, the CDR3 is TGCGCCAGCAGCCGTGGACAGAACCGTGACTATGGCTACACCTTC. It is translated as CASSRGQNRDYGYTF.

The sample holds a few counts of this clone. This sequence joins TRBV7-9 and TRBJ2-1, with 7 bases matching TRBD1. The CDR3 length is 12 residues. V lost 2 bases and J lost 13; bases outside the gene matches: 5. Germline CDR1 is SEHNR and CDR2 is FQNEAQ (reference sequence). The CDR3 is CASSLTGTDQFF. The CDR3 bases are TGTGCCAGCAGCTTAACCGGGACAGATCAGTTCTTC.

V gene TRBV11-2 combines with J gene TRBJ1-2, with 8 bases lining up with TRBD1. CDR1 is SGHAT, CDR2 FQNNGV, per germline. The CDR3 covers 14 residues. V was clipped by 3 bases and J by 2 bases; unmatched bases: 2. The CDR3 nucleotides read TGTGCCAGCAGCTTCCGGGACAGGAACTATGGCTACACCTTC. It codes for CASSFRDRNYGYTF.

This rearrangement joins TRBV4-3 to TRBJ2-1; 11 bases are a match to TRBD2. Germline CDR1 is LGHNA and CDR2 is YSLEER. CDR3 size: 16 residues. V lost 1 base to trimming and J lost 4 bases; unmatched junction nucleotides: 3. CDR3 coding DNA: TGCGCCAGCAGCCAAGGACTAGCGGGATATTACAATGAGCAGTTCTTC. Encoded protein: CASSQGLAGYYNEQFF.

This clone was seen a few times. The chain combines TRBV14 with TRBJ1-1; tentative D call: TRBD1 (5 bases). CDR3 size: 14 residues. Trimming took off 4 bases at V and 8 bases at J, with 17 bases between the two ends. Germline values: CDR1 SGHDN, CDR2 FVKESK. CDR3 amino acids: CASSPQMGGLEAFF. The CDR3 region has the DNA TGTGCCAGCAGCCCGCAAATGGGGGGGTTAGAAGCTTTCTTT. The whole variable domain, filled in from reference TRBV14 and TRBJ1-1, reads EAGVTQFPSHSVIEKGQTVTLRCDPISGHDNLYWYRRVMGKEIKFLLHFVKESKQDESGMPNNRFLAERTGGTYSTLKVQPAELEDSGVYFCASSPQMGGLEAFFGQGTRLTVV.

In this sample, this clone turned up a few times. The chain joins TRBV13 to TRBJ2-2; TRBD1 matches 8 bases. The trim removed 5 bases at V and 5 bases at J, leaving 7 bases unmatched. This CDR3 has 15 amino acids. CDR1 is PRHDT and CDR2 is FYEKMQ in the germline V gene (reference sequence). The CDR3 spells CASSPDREETGELFF. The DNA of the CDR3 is TGTGCCAGCAGCCCGGACAGGGAAGAAACCGGGGAGCTGTTTTTT.

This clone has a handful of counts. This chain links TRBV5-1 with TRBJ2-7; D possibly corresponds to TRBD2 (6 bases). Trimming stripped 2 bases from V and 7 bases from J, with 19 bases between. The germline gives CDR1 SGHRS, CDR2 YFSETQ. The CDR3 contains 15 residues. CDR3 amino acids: CASSFDGGDLGEQYF. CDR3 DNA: TGCGCCAGCAGCTTCGATGGAGGGGATCTGGGGGAGCAGTACTTC.

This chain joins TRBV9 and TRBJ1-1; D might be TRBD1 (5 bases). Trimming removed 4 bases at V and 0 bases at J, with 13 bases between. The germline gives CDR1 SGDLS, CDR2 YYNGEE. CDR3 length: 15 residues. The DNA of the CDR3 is TGTGCCAGCAGCCCAAGGGGAAACATGAACACTGAAGCTTTCTTT. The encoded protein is CASSPRGNMNTEAFF.

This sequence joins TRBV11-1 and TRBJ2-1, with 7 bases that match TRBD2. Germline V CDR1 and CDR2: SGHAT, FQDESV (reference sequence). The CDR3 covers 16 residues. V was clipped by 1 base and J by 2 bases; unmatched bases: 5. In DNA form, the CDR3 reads TGTGCCAGCAGCTTAGGTGGGGGAGGGCCCTACAATGAGCAGTTCTTC. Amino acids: CASSLGGGGPYNEQFF.

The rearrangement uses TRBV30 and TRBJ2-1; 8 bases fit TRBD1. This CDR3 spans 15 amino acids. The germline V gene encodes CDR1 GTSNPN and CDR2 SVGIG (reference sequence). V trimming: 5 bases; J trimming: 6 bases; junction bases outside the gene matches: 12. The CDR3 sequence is CAWGNRRGPSNEQFF. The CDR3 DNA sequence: TGTGCCTGGGGTAACCGCAGGGGGCCCTCCAATGAGCAGTTCTTC.

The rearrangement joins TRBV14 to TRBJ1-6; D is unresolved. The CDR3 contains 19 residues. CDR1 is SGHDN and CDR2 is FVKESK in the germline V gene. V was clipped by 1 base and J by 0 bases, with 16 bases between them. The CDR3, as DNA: TGTGCCAGCAGCCAAGCGGTTGGGAGGTTGCCCTCCTATAATTCACCCCTCCACTTT. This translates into CASSQAVGRLPSYNSPLHF.

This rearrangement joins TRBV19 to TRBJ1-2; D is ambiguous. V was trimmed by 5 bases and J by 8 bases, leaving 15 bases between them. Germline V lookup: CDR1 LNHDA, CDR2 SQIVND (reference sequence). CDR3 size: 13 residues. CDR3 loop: CASSAPYRDGYTF. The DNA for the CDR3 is TGTGCCAGTAGTGCGCCCTACAGAGACGGCTACACCTTC.

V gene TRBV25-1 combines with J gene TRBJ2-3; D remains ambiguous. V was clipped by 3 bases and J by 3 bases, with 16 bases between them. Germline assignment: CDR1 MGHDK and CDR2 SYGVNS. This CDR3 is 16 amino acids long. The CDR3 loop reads CASSDARSSWTDTQYF. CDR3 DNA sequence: TGTGCCAGCAGTGACGCTAGGTCCTCTTGGACAGATACGCAGTATTTT.

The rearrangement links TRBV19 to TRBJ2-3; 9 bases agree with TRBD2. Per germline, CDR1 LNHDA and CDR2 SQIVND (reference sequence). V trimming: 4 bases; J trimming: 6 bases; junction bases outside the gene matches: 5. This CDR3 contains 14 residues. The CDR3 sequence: CASSKVAGADTQYF. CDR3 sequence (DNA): TGTGCCAGTAGTAAGGTAGCGGGAGCGGATACGCAGTATTTT. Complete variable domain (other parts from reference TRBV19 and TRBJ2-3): DGGITQSPKYLFRKEGQNVTLSCEQNLNHDAMYWYRQDPGQGLRLIYYSQIVNDFQKGDIAEGYSVSREKKESFPLTVTSAQKNPTAFYLCASSKVAGADTQYFGPGTRLTVL.

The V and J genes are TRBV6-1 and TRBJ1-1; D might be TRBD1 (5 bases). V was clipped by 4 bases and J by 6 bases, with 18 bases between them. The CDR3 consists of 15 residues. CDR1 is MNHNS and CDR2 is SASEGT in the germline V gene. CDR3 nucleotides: TGTGCCAGCAGTGGTCAAGTCAGGGTGTCACCTGAAGCTTTCTTT. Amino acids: CASSGQVRVSPEAFF.

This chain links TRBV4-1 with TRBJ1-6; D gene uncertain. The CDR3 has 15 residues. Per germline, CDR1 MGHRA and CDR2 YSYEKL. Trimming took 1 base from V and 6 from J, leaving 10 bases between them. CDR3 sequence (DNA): TGCGCCAGCAGCCAAGTAGGAGGGATTAATTCACCCCTCCACTTT. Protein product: CASSQVGGINSPLHF.

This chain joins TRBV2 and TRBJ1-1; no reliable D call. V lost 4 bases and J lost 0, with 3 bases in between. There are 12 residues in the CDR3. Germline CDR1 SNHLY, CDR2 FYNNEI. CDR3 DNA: TGTGCCAGCAGTGTTATGAACACTGAAGCTTTCTTT. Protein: CASSVMNTEAFF. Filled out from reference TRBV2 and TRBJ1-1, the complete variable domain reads EPEVTQTPSHQVTQMGQEVILRCVPISNHLYFYWYRQILGQKVEFLVSFYNNEISEKSEIFDDQFSVERPDGSNFTLKIRSTKLEDSAMYFCASSVMNTEAFFGQGTRLTVV.